This is a list of T cell receptor beta chains from one sample in a study of shared clonotypes between healthy human individuals. The protocol was immunoSEQ multiplex PCR, while the TCRdb copy is restricted to in-frame clones and leaves out a portion. In the table there are about 460,000 clones, around 77% of which are singletons. The sequencing sample was made of PBMCs. The origin of the receptors is a woman in her thirties or forties in good health. Some clones in this sample may be carry-over from other donors' samples. The CDR3 runs from the conserved cysteine through the conserved F or W. Each record gives: D gene, clone size, J gene, V gene, CDR3 DNA, CDR3 protein. A D gene is named only where the DNA matches it firmly. Some rows mark clone size as missing; the rest say once, few, many or name a class of expanded clone.

d_call: NA
clone_size: NA
j_call: TRBJ2-3
v_call: TRBV15
cdr3_nt: TGTGCCACCAGCAGAGTGTTAGCCCCAGATACGCAGTATTTT
cdr3_aa: CATSRVLAPDTQYF

d_call: TRBD2
clone_size: NA
j_call: TRBJ2-3
v_call: TRBV5-1
cdr3_nt: TGCGCCAGCGGAGCGGGAGCGGCCCCAGATACGCAGTATTTT
cdr3_aa: CASGAGAAPDTQYF

d_call: NA
clone_size: once
j_call: TRBJ2-7
v_call: TRBV4-2
cdr3_nt: TGTGCCAGCAGCCAAGAGGTAGAGTCTTACGAGCAGTACTTC
cdr3_aa: CASSQEVESYEQYF

d_call: NA
clone_size: NA
j_call: TRBJ2-7
v_call: TRBV15
cdr3_nt: TGTGCCACCAGCAGAGGGGACACCCCCTACGAGCAGTACTTC
cdr3_aa: CATSRGDTPYEQYF

d_call: TRBD2
clone_size: once
j_call: TRBJ2-7
v_call: TRBV7-2
cdr3_nt: TGTGCCAGCAGCTCACTAGCGGGCGGACCCTACGAGCAGTACTTC
cdr3_aa: CASSSLAGGPYEQYF

d_call: TRBD2
clone_size: NA
j_call: TRBJ2-7
v_call: TRBV2
cdr3_nt: TGTGCCAGCAGCCAGTTTGGGGACAGGGGACTAGCGGGAGTCTCCGAGCAGTACTTC
cdr3_aa: CASSQFGDRGLAGVSEQYF

d_call: NA
clone_size: NA
j_call: TRBJ2-3
v_call: TRBV2
cdr3_nt: TGTGCCAGCAGTGAAGCGCTTCGGGGAAGAACGCAGTATTTT
cdr3_aa: CASSEALRGRTQYF

d_call: NA
clone_size: NA
j_call: TRBJ1-5
v_call: TRBV10-3
cdr3_nt: TGTGCCATCACGGCAGGGTGGGCTCAGCCCCAGCATTTT
cdr3_aa: CAITAGWAQPQHF

d_call: TRBD2
clone_size: few
j_call: TRBJ2-1
v_call: TRBV2
cdr3_nt: TGTGCCAGCAGTGGAACTAGCGGGAGAGGCAATGAGCAGTTCTTC
cdr3_aa: CASSGTSGRGNEQFF

d_call: TRBD1
clone_size: NA
j_call: TRBJ1-1
v_call: TRBV7-6
cdr3_nt: TGTGCCAGCAGCCGACAGGGCGCTGAAGCTTTCTTT
cdr3_aa: CASSRQGAEAFF

d_call: TRBD2
clone_size: NA
j_call: TRBJ2-1
v_call: TRBV10-3
cdr3_nt: TGTGCCATCAGTAGGACTAGCGGGAGTAATGAGCAGTTCTTC
cdr3_aa: CAISRTSGSNEQFF

d_call: NA
clone_size: NA
j_call: TRBJ2-5
v_call: TRBV19
cdr3_nt: TGTGCCAGTAGTATAGGCCGCGGCAGCCAAGAGACCCAGTACTTC
cdr3_aa: CASSIGRGSQETQYF

d_call: TRBD2
clone_size: NA
j_call: TRBJ2-1
v_call: TRBV7-2
cdr3_nt: TGTGCCAGCAGCTTTTCTAGCGGGAGGCCCTACAATGAGCAGTTCTTC
cdr3_aa: CASSFSSGRPYNEQFF

d_call: TRBD1
clone_size: NA
j_call: TRBJ1-5
v_call: TRBV5-1
cdr3_nt: TGCGCCAGCCTCCAAACCGGGACAGGGGTAAACCAGCCCCAGCATTTT
cdr3_aa: CASLQTGTGVNQPQHF